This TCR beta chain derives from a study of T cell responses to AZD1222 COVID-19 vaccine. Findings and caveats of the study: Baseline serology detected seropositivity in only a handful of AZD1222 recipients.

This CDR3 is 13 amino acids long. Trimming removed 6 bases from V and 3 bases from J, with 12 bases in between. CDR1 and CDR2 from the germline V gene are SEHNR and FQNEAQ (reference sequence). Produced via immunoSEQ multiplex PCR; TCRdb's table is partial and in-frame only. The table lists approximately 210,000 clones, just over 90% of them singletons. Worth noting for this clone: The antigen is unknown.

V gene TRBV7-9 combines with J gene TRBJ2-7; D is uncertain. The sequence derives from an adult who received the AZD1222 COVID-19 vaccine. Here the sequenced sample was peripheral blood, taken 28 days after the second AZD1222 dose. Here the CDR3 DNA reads TGTGCCAGCAGTTCGGACGGCAACTACGAGCAGTACTTC. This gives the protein CASSSDGNYEQYF.